This T cell receptor (beta chain) was sequenced during a study of blood T cell repertoires in COVID-19. The junction had 5 bases not matched to a gene; V was cut back by 5 bases and J by 4 bases. CDR1 is MDHEN, CDR2 SYDVKM, per germline. This CDR3 is 14 amino acids long. TCRdb's table, derived via immunoSEQ multiplex PCR, lists solely in-frame clones and lacks some. This sample yields hundreds of thousands of clones, of which roughly 87% are seen a single time; about 0.64% belongs to the top ten. The genes are TRBV28 and TRBJ2-7; TRBD1 aligns across 10 bases. The sequence came from a human donor in a cohort sampled during active COVID-19. The sequenced material came from peripheral blood. The CDR3 loop reads CASSLRDRGYEQYF. CDR3 in DNA: TGTGCCAGCAGTCTAAGGGACAGGGGATACGAGCAGTACTTC.